This TCR beta chain was profiled in a study of T-cell reconstitution after alpha-beta-depleted transplantation in children. During its preparation, the TCRbeta library received unique molecular identifiers. TCRdb reprocessed the PCR reads via MiXCR and lists one record per CDR3 protein. In the table there are more than 200,000 distinct CDR3 sequences, more than 20% of which are singletons. Study findings and constraints: Expanded clones from the graft, numbering several hundred, reportedly supplied alpha-beta T cells about two months after transplant. T cells produced anew were the main source of T-cell counts and diversity one year after transplant. Surviving recipient T cells and thymic progenitors produced the high day-60 TCRbeta diversity seen in some patients.

This CDR3 comprises 17 residues. The germline V gene encodes CDR1 DFQATT and CDR2 SNEGSKA (reference sequence). The ends lost 5 bases at V and 1 base at J; junction bases unmatched: 13. This clonotype came up a few times. The antigen remains undetermined. The TCR comes from a female patient between 2 and 15 years old who had a stem cell transplant for congenital amegakaryocytic thrombocytopenia, so the T cells may come from the graft donor. The sequenced sample was PBMCs, mostly from graft donor cells, obtained 360 days after TCRalphabeta/CD19-depleted stem cell transplant. The V and J genes are TRBV20-1 and TRBJ1-5; 8 bases are shared with TRBD1. CDR3 sequence reads: CSAGPATGAWSNQPQHF. The CDR3 DNA sequence: TGCAGTGCTGGCCCCGCGACAGGGGCCTGGAGCAATCAGCCCCAGCATTTT.